This entry describes one TCR beta chain. The length of the CDR3 is 15 residues. Germline V lookup: CDR1 KGHSH, CDR2 LQKENI. J lost 4 bases, V lost 6 bases, and 10 bases had no gene match. As handled by the study authors: Amplification of reference gene primers provided the estimated nucleated cell counts. The protocol was immunoSEQ multiplex PCR, while the TCRdb copy is restricted to in-frame clones and leaves out a portion. Clone size and V and J calls were adopted from that table, with D and trimming inferred from the DNA. The sample holds approximately 150,000 clones, approximately 90% seen once. The data belong to a study of blood T cell repertoires in COVID-19. On the study more broadly: There were acute and convalescent COVID-19 samples, and they came from the United States, Italy and Spain.

Material: peripheral blood. The sequence was obtained from a man aged 45-65 years with active or convalescent COVID-19. V is TRBV18 and J is TRBJ2-3, with 7 bases that match TRBD2. CDR3 nucleotide sequence: TGTGCCAGCTCTGTTTTGATAGCGGGTGCAGATACGCAGTATTTT. It encodes CASSVLIAGADTQYF.